This is a list of T cell receptor beta chains from one sample in a study of post-analysis software for immune sequencing data. TCRdb passed the PCR reads through MiXCR, listing each CDR3 protein once. Of 800,000 to 950,000 distinct CDR3 sequences listed, approximately 53% are singletons. Sequencing was done on a sample of blood. These receptors were obtained from a girl between 10 and 17 years old with multiple sclerosis. Both conserved end residues are part of each CDR3. The D gene is left open where the match is weak. Not all rows give a size; the values are once, few, many and, for expanded clones, a class.

d_call: TRBD2
j_call: TRBJ2-3
v_call: TRBV6-5
clone_size: few
cdr3_nt: TGTGCCAGCAGTTACTCACCGCTAGCGGTCCTCACAGATACGCAGTATTTT
cdr3_aa: CASSYSPLAVLTDTQYF

d_call: -
j_call: TRBJ2-1
v_call: TRBV10-3
clone_size: -
cdr3_nt: TGTGCCATCAAGCAGCGTACCACTAACAATGAGCAATTCTTC
cdr3_aa: CAIKQRTTNNEQFF

d_call: TRBD1
j_call: TRBJ1-4
v_call: TRBV7-6
clone_size: -
cdr3_nt: TGTGCCAGCAGCTTGGGGGGACAGGGGAGTAATGAAAAACTGTTTTTT
cdr3_aa: CASSLGGQGSNEKLFF

d_call: -
j_call: TRBJ2-1
v_call: TRBV27
clone_size: -
cdr3_nt: TGTGCCAGCAGCCCAATCCCTCGAATCGGCAATGAGCAGTTCTTC
cdr3_aa: CASSPIPRIGNEQFF

d_call: -
j_call: TRBJ2-4
v_call: TRBV21-1
clone_size: few
cdr3_nt: TGTGCCAGCAGCAGAGGGACAATAGCCAAAAACATTCAGTACTTC
cdr3_aa: CASSRGTIAKNIQYF

d_call: TRBD2
j_call: TRBJ2-3
v_call: TRBV3-1
clone_size: -
cdr3_nt: TGTGCCAGCAGCCAAGGGGCGACTAGCGGAAATACAGATACGCAGTATTTT
cdr3_aa: CASSQGATSGNTDTQYF

d_call: -
j_call: TRBJ2-4
v_call: TRBV20-1
clone_size: few
cdr3_nt: TGCAGTTGCCGGGGTCGCCTACAGGATGAGCAGTACTTC
cdr3_aa: CSCRGRLQDEQYF

d_call: -
j_call: TRBJ2-7
v_call: TRBV12-3/TRBV12-4
clone_size: few
cdr3_nt: TGTGCCAGCAGTACGATGAGGCAGTCCTACGAGCAGTACTTC
cdr3_aa: CASSTMRQSYEQYF

d_call: -
j_call: TRBJ2-6
v_call: TRBV18
clone_size: -
cdr3_nt: TGTGCCAGCTCGAAACAGGGCTCTGGGGCCAACGTCCTGACTTTC
cdr3_aa: CASSKQGSGANVLTF

d_call: TRBD1
j_call: TRBJ2-1
v_call: TRBV7-3
clone_size: -
cdr3_nt: TGTGCCAGCAGCTTACAGGGACAGGGGGCCTATGAGCAGTTCTTC
cdr3_aa: CASSLQGQGAYEQFF

d_call: -
j_call: TRBJ2-7
v_call: TRBV27
clone_size: -
cdr3_nt: TGTGCCAGCAGTTCGAAGGATCTTAGCTCCTACGAGCAGTACTTC
cdr3_aa: CASSSKDLSSYEQYF

d_call: -
j_call: TRBJ2-7
v_call: TRBV4-2
clone_size: -
cdr3_nt: TGTGCCAGCAGCCAAGGGGAATGGGACTACGAGCAGTACTTC
cdr3_aa: CASSQGEWDYEQYF

d_call: -
j_call: TRBJ1-5
v_call: TRBV15
clone_size: -
cdr3_nt: TGTGCCACCAGCTCAGCAGCTACAAACAGCCAGCCCCAGCATTTT
cdr3_aa: CATSSAATNSQPQHF

d_call: TRBD2
j_call: TRBJ2-3
v_call: TRBV15
clone_size: -
cdr3_nt: TGTGCCACAGGACTAGCGGTGGATACGCAGTATTTT
cdr3_aa: CATGLAVDTQYF

d_call: TRBD1
j_call: TRBJ2-4
v_call: TRBV6-5
clone_size: -
cdr3_nt: TGTGCCAGCAGTTACTTCGACAGGGGAAGCATTCAGTACTTC
cdr3_aa: CASSYFDRGSIQYF

d_call: TRBD2
j_call: TRBJ2-5
v_call: TRBV12-3/TRBV12-4
clone_size: few
cdr3_nt: TGTGCCAGCAGTTCCTGGACTAGCGGGCAAGAGACCCAGTACTTC
cdr3_aa: CASSSWTSGQETQYF

d_call: -
j_call: TRBJ1-5
v_call: TRBV6-5
clone_size: -
cdr3_nt: TGTGCCAGCAGTTCCCCCGGGGAGCCCCAGCATTTT
cdr3_aa: CASSSPGEPQHF

d_call: -
j_call: TRBJ2-5
v_call: TRBV14
clone_size: -
cdr3_nt: TGTGCCAGCAGCCAAGATCCGGACTACCAAGAGACCCAGTACTTC
cdr3_aa: CASSQDPDYQETQYF

d_call: -
j_call: TRBJ2-1
v_call: TRBV4-1
clone_size: -
cdr3_nt: TGCGCCAGCAGCCAAGAACTTGCGAGCTCCTACAATGAGCAGTTCTTC
cdr3_aa: CASSQELASSYNEQFF

d_call: TRBD2
j_call: TRBJ2-3
v_call: TRBV20-1
clone_size: -
cdr3_nt: TGCAGTGCTAGATCTAGGACTAGTGCAGATACGCAGTATTTT
cdr3_aa: CSARSRTSADTQYF

d_call: -
j_call: TRBJ2-7
v_call: TRBV14
clone_size: -
cdr3_nt: TGTGTCAGCAGCCAAGCTCTTCCGGGACAAGGCTTCTACGAGCAGTACTTC
cdr3_aa: CVSSQALPGQGFYEQYF

d_call: TRBD2
j_call: TRBJ2-5
v_call: TRBV20-1
clone_size: few
cdr3_nt: TGCAGTGCTACCTTAGCGGGAGGGAACCAAGAGACCCAGTACTTC
cdr3_aa: CSATLAGGNQETQYF

d_call: -
j_call: TRBJ2-7
v_call: TRBV6-1
clone_size: -
cdr3_nt: TGTGCCAGCAGTGAAGTCATAGTCGGAACCTACGAGCAGTACTTC
cdr3_aa: CASSEVIVGTYEQYF

d_call: -
j_call: TRBJ2-3
v_call: TRBV12-3/TRBV12-4
clone_size: -
cdr3_nt: TGTGCCAGCACTAACCTTGGAGGGCCAGATACGCAGTATTTT
cdr3_aa: CASTNLGGPDTQYF

d_call: TRBD2
j_call: TRBJ2-7
v_call: TRBV12-3/TRBV12-4
clone_size: few
cdr3_nt: TGTGCCAGCAGCCGGGGACTAGCGGGGATCGAGCAGTACTTC
cdr3_aa: CASSRGLAGIEQYF

d_call: TRBD1
j_call: TRBJ2-7
v_call: TRBV4-2
clone_size: -
cdr3_nt: TGTGCCAGCAGCCAAGATGGGGACAGCGGTGGACACTACGAGCAGTACTTC
cdr3_aa: CASSQDGDSGGHYEQYF

d_call: -
j_call: TRBJ2-1
v_call: TRBV12-3/TRBV12-4
clone_size: -
cdr3_nt: TGTGCCAGCAGAGTCTCGGGCGCCGGCTCCTACAATGAGCAGTTCTTC
cdr3_aa: CASRVSGAGSYNEQFF

d_call: TRBD1
j_call: TRBJ2-4
v_call: TRBV20-1
clone_size: few
cdr3_nt: TGCAGTGCTTGGCGGCATTTGGGACAGACAAACATTCAGTACTTC
cdr3_aa: CSAWRHLGQTNIQYF

d_call: -
j_call: TRBJ2-3
v_call: TRBV19
clone_size: -
cdr3_nt: TGTGCCAGTAGTAAAGGACTGCTAGATACGCAGTATTTT
cdr3_aa: CASSKGLLDTQYF

d_call: -
j_call: TRBJ1-1
v_call: TRBV15
clone_size: -
cdr3_nt: TGTGCCACCCTAGACCGACTGAACACTGAAGCTTTCTTT
cdr3_aa: CATLDRLNTEAFF

d_call: TRBD2
j_call: TRBJ2-3
v_call: TRBV5-1
clone_size: -
cdr3_nt: TGCGCCAGCAGCTCTGCCCCGGGACTAGGGAATAGGGAGTATTTT
cdr3_aa: CASSSAPGLGNREYF

d_call: -
j_call: TRBJ2-1
v_call: TRBV5-1
clone_size: -
cdr3_nt: TGCGCCAGCAGCTTGGTAGGGGGAGGAGACGGCAATGAGCAGTTCTTC
cdr3_aa: CASSLVGGGDGNEQFF

d_call: -
j_call: TRBJ2-7
v_call: TRBV29-1
clone_size: few
cdr3_nt: TGCAGCGGGAAGGAGGGCTACGAGCAGTACTTC
cdr3_aa: CSGKEGYEQYF

d_call: TRBD1
j_call: TRBJ1-2
v_call: TRBV27
clone_size: -
cdr3_nt: TGTGCCAGCAGTTGGACAGGGAGGTATGGCTACACCTTC
cdr3_aa: CASSWTGRYGYTF

d_call: TRBD2
j_call: TRBJ2-5
v_call: TRBV2
clone_size: -
cdr3_nt: TGTGCCAGCAAAAGACTAGCGGGGGACCAAGAGACCCAGTACTTC
cdr3_aa: CASKRLAGDQETQYF

d_call: TRBD1
j_call: TRBJ2-3
v_call: TRBV14
clone_size: -
cdr3_nt: TGTGCCAGCAGCCCCAAGACAGGGGACCTCACAGATACGCAGTATTTT
cdr3_aa: CASSPKTGDLTDTQYF

d_call: TRBD2
j_call: TRBJ2-4
v_call: TRBV20-1
clone_size: -
cdr3_nt: TGCAGTGCTAGAGGACTAGCGAGCAACATTCAGTACTTC
cdr3_aa: CSARGLASNIQYF

d_call: -
j_call: TRBJ2-1
v_call: TRBV7-2
clone_size: -
cdr3_nt: TGTGCCAACAGCTTAGCTAGAGCTAGCAATGAGCAGTTCTTC
cdr3_aa: CANSLARASNEQFF

d_call: TRBD1
j_call: TRBJ1-2
v_call: TRBV7-3
clone_size: -
cdr3_nt: TGTGCCAGCAGCCAAAGTTCGACAGGGCCCCTCTATGGCTACACCTTC
cdr3_aa: CASSQSSTGPLYGYTF

d_call: TRBD2
j_call: TRBJ2-1
v_call: TRBV12-3/TRBV12-4
clone_size: few
cdr3_nt: TGTGCCAGCAGCCGGGGACTAGCGGGAGGGTTAAGCTCCTACAATGAGCAGTTCTTC
cdr3_aa: CASSRGLAGGLSSYNEQFF

d_call: TRBD2
j_call: TRBJ2-4
v_call: TRBV2
clone_size: few
cdr3_nt: TGTGCCAGCAGCAACCCCGGGACTAGCGAGGTAGCCAAAAACATTCAGTACTTC
cdr3_aa: CASSNPGTSEVAKNIQYF

d_call: -
j_call: TRBJ1-4
v_call: TRBV6-5
clone_size: few
cdr3_nt: TGTGCCAGCAGTCCCTGGGCCACGGATGAAAAACTGTTTTTT
cdr3_aa: CASSPWATDEKLFF

d_call: -
j_call: TRBJ2-3
v_call: TRBV18
clone_size: -
cdr3_nt: TGTGCCAGCTCACCACTGCGGGGATTGAGTACAGATACGCAGTATTTT
cdr3_aa: CASSPLRGLSTDTQYF

d_call: TRBD2
j_call: TRBJ2-5
v_call: TRBV12-3/TRBV12-4
clone_size: few
cdr3_nt: TGTGCCAGCAGTCTTTTAGCGGGAGGGAAGACCCAGTACTTC
cdr3_aa: CASSLLAGGKTQYF

d_call: -
j_call: TRBJ1-4
v_call: TRBV27
clone_size: few
cdr3_nt: TGTGCCAGCAGTCGACAGTCAACTAATGAAAAACTGTTTTTT
cdr3_aa: CASSRQSTNEKLFF

d_call: -
j_call: TRBJ1-2
v_call: TRBV20-1
clone_size: -
cdr3_nt: TGCAGGGGATGTGACAGTAACTATGGCTACACCTTC
cdr3_aa: CRGCDSNYGYTF

d_call: -
j_call: TRBJ2-1
v_call: TRBV29-1
clone_size: -
cdr3_nt: TGCAGCGTTGAGGCTACCTACAATGAGCAGTTCTTC
cdr3_aa: CSVEATYNEQFF

d_call: TRBD1
j_call: TRBJ2-7
v_call: TRBV5-5
clone_size: -
cdr3_nt: TGTGCCAGCAGCTTTCCAGTAGGGACAGGGAAGATTGTCTACGAGCAGTACTTC
cdr3_aa: CASSFPVGTGKIVYEQYF

d_call: TRBD2
j_call: TRBJ2-1
v_call: TRBV20-1
clone_size: -
cdr3_nt: TGCAGTGCTAGAGTTCGATGGACTAGCGGGAGTAATGAGCAGTTCTTC
cdr3_aa: CSARVRWTSGSNEQFF

d_call: -
j_call: TRBJ2-7
v_call: TRBV11-2
clone_size: -
cdr3_nt: TGTGCCAGCAGCTTCACAAGACACGAGCAGTACTTC
cdr3_aa: CASSFTRHEQYF

d_call: -
j_call: TRBJ2-7
v_call: TRBV29-1
clone_size: many
cdr3_nt: TGCAGCGTTGAAGACAGGAGCTCCTACGAGCAGTACTTC
cdr3_aa: CSVEDRSSYEQYF

d_call: -
j_call: TRBJ2-7
v_call: TRBV5-1
clone_size: -
cdr3_nt: TGCGCCAGCAGCTTGAGCGCCAGCTCCTACGAGCAGTACTTC
cdr3_aa: CASSLSASSYEQYF

d_call: -
j_call: TRBJ2-1
v_call: TRBV2
clone_size: once
cdr3_nt: TGTGCCAGCAGGAGGGACTCCAGCTCCTACAATGAGCAGTTCTTC
cdr3_aa: CASRRDSSSYNEQFF

d_call: TRBD2
j_call: TRBJ2-7
v_call: TRBV29-1
clone_size: -
cdr3_nt: TGCAGCGTGAGACTAGCGGGGGGGGAATACAATGAGCAGTACTTC
cdr3_aa: CSVRLAGGEYNEQYF

d_call: -
j_call: TRBJ1-2
v_call: TRBV7-9
clone_size: -
cdr3_nt: TGTGCCAGCAGCTTAGCCCGGGAATACAGGCACTATGGCTACACCTTC
cdr3_aa: CASSLAREYRHYGYTF

d_call: TRBD2
j_call: TRBJ2-7
v_call: TRBV29-1
clone_size: -
cdr3_nt: TGCAGCGTTGCCAGCGGGAGACACGAGCAGTACTTC
cdr3_aa: CSVASGRHEQYF